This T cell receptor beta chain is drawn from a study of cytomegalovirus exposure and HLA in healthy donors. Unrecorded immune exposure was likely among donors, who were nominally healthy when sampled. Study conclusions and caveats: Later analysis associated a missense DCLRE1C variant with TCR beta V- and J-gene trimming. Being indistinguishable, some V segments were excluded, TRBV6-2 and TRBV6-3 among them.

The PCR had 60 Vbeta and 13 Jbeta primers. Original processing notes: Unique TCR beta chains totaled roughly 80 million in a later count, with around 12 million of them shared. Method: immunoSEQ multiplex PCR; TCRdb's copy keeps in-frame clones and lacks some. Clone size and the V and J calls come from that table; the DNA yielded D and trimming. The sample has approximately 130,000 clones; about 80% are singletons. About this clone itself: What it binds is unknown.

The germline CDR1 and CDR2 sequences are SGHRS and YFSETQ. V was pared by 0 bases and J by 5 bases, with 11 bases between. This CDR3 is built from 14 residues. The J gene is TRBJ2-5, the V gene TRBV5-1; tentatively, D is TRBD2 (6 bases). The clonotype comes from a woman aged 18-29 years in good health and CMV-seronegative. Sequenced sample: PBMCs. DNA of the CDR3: TGCGCCAGCAGCTTGGAGGGACTTGCGGAGACCCAGTACTTC. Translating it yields CASSLEGLAETQYF.